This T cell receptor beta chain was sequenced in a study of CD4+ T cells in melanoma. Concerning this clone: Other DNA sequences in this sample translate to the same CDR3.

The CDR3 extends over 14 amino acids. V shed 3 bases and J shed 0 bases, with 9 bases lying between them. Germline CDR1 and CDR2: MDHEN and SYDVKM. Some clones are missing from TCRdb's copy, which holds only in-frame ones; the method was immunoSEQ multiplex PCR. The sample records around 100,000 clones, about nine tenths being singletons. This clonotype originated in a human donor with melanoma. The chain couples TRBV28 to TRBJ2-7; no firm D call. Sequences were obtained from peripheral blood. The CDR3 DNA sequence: TGTGCCAGCAGTTTTGACATTCCCTCCTACGAGCAGTACTTC. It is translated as CASSFDIPSYEQYF. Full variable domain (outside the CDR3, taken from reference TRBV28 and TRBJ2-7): DVKVTQSSRYLVKRTGEKVFLECVQDMDHENMFWYRQDPGLGLRLIYFSYDVKMKEKGDIPEGYSVSREKKERFSLILESASTNQTSMYLCASSFDIPSYEQYFGPGTRLTVT.